This T cell receptor beta chain originates from a study of identical twins. Study observations and caveats: Instead of following the same donors, the conclusions were based on cross-sectional statistical analysis. Excess sharing between twins was weaker in beta out-of-frame sequences. Models underpredicted monozygotic twin sharing of out-of-frame TCR alpha. The abundant beta clonotypes from cord blood had fewer insertions, and memory repertoires had none of this.

V shed 5 bases and J 5 bases; nucleotides not matched to a gene: 9. Germline assignment: CDR1 ENHRY and CDR2 SYGVKD. The CDR3 consists of 15 residues. This clonotype has ten or more counts. Its antigen is not known. TCRdb reanalysed the 5' RACE reads using MiXCR and keeps one entry per CDR3 protein. The sample contains a few hundred thousand distinct CDR3 sequences, approximately 8.7% of which appear only once. The specimen sequenced was naive T cells sorted from blood. This chain uses TRBV10-3 with TRBJ2-7; TRBD2 aligns across 10 bases. The sequence came from a woman in her forties or fifties in good health. The CDR3 sequence is CAISRLLAGRNEQYF. The CDR3 coding sequence is TGTGCCATCAGTAGGTTACTAGCGGGACGGAACGAGCAGTACTTC.